The 13 T cell receptor beta chains below come from one sample, sequenced in a study of response to subunit inactivated influenza vaccine. TCRdb re-called the RT-PCR reads through MiXCR, storing one row per CDR3 protein. The data contain hundreds of thousands of distinct CDR3 sequences, 14% of them singletons. Specimen: PBMCs from blood, collected approximately 15 days before vaccination. Receptor source: a man aged 45-65 years who received an inactivated influenza vaccine.

V is TRBV4-1 and J is TRBJ2-3; D might be TRBD1 or TRBD2, each matching 5 bases. The V end was cut by 2 bases, the J end by 5 bases, with 11 bases between. The germline V gene has CDR1 MGHRA and CDR2 YSYEKL. The CDR3 runs 14 residues. CDR3 DNA sequence: TGCGCCAGCAGCCAACCGGGACCGCAAGATACGCAGTATTTT. Its protein is CASSQPGPQDTQYF.

To note about this clonotype: This is likely a read error, given that the CDR3 carries no conserved phenylalanine or tryptophan at its end. The J gene is TRBJ2-3, the V gene TRBV5-6; 9 positions match TRBD2. Germline CDR1 and CDR2: SGHDT and YYEEEE. CDR3 length: 14 residues. CDR3 loop: CASSPGTSRDTQYV. CDR3 DNA: TGTGCCAGCAGCCCGGGGACTAGCAGAGATACGCAGTATGTT.

This chain connects TRBV30 to TRBJ2-1; a possible D gene is TRBD2 (6 bases). Germline values: CDR1 GTSNPN, CDR2 SVGIG (reference sequence). The CDR3 runs 15 residues. Between the trimmed V and J ends, which lost 3 bases and 6 bases, there was a span of 18 bases. CDR3 sequence: CAWRGGLLALNEQFF. The CDR3 coding sequence is TGTGCCTGGAGGGGGGGACTCTTGGCCCTCAATGAGCAGTTCTTC.

This clonotype turned up a few times. This chain joins TRBV12-3 or TRBV12-4 and TRBJ2-2; a possible D gene is TRBD1 (7 bases). The CDR3 contains 16 residues. The V end was cut by 6 bases, the J end by 0 bases, with 14 bases between. CDR3 loop: CASRSTGDSNTGELFF. In DNA, the CDR3 is TGTGCCAGCAGAAGTACAGGGGACTCGAACACCGGGGAGCTGTTTTTT.

The V gene is TRBV2, the J gene TRBJ2-3, with a tentative D call TRBD2 (6 bases). The CDR3 totals 17 residues. Germline values: CDR1 SNHLY, CDR2 FYNNEI. The V end lost 0 bases, the J end lost 2 bases, and 15 bases lay between the germline ends. The CDR3 nucleotides are TGTGCCAGCAGTGAAGCGCTGTCAGGACTATTCACAGATACGCAGTATTTT. As protein: CASSEALSGLFTDTQYF.

This clonotype was observed a handful of times. The chain is built from TRBV29-1 and TRBJ2-2; 10 nucleotides match TRBD1. The V and J ends lost 3 bases and 3 bases, in that order; junction bases with no gene match: 7. Germline values: CDR1 SQVTM, CDR2 ANQGSEA. The CDR3 length is 16 residues. The CDR3 is CSVEDRDRGHTGELFF. CDR3 DNA: TGCAGCGTTGAGGACCGGGACAGGGGTCACACCGGGGAGCTGTTTTTT.

The gene calls are TRBV5-1 and TRBJ2-1; 9 nucleotides match TRBD2. Germline V gene sequence: CDR1 SGHRS, CDR2 YFSETQ. The CDR3 runs 18 residues. The ends lost 0 bases at V and 0 bases at J; junction bases unmatched: 7. The CDR3 is CASSLALAGPSSYNEQFF. DNA of the CDR3: TGCGCCAGCAGCTTGGCTCTAGCGGGGCCCAGCTCCTACAATGAGCAGTTCTTC.

The chain joins TRBV4-1 to TRBJ2-6; D is unresolved. The CDR3 loop spans 15 amino acids. The ends were cut back, 4 bases at V and 1 base at J, with 8 bases in the middle. Germline assignment: CDR1 MGHRA and CDR2 YSYEKL. CDR3 sequence: CASSRDPSGANVLTF. CDR3 coding DNA: TGCGCCAGCAGCCGAGACCCTTCTGGGGCCAACGTCCTGACTTTC.

This clonotype was found a few times. J is TRBJ2-3 and V is TRBV15; TRBD2 agrees at 10 bases. The CDR3 length is 16 residues. Losses at the gene ends were 0 bases for V and 5 bases for J; bases not matched to a gene: 5. CDR1 is LNHNV and CDR2 is YYDKDF in the germline V gene (reference sequence). The CDR3 DNA is TGTGCCACCAGCAGAGAAGCTAGCGGGGGACGAGATACGCAGTATTTT. Translated, it gives CATSREASGGRDTQYF.

This chain uses TRBV6-1 with TRBJ2-2; 9 bases line up with TRBD2. With V trimmed by 7 bases and J by 0 bases, 15 bases remained unmatched. The V gene's germline CDR1 is MNHNS and CDR2 SASEGT. The CDR3 is 19 residues long. As DNA, the CDR3 is TGTGCCAGCATCCCACGAATTAGCGGGGGTGCACCGAACACCGGGGAGCTGTTTTTT. It translates to CASIPRISGGAPNTGELFF.

This clonotype was seen a handful of times. The chain employs TRBV6-5 and TRBJ2-5, with 7 bases lining up with TRBD2. The CDR3 covers 17 residues. The germline CDR1 and CDR2 sequences are MNHEY and SVGAGI. V lost 3 bases to trimming and J lost 1 base; unmatched junction nucleotides: 11. The chain's CDR3 is CASSYGSNPSGQETQYF. For the CDR3, the DNA is TGTGCCAGCAGTTATGGGTCGAACCCTAGCGGCCAAGAGACCCAGTACTTC.

This clonotype was seen more than once but under ten times. The CDR3 loop is CASSLAPAEGQYF. CDR3 coding DNA: TGCGCCAGCAGCTTGGCCCCGGCAGAGGGGCAGTACTTC. V is TRBV5-1 and J is TRBJ2-7; possibly TRBD2 for D (5 bases). The germline V gene encodes CDR1 SGHRS and CDR2 YFSETQ. The CDR3 runs to 13 residues. V was shortened by 0 bases and J by 9 bases, with 13 bases between the two germline ends. The complete variable domain, with remaining parts taken from reference TRBV5-1 and TRBJ2-7, reads KAGVTQTPRYLIKTRGQQVTLSCSPISGHRSVSWYQQTPGQGLQFLFEYFSETQRNKGNFPGRFSGRQFSNSRSEMNVSTLELGDSALYLCASSLAPAEGQYFGPGTRLTVT.

The table lists this clonotype with a few counts. The chain has TRBV3-1 and TRBJ2-2, with D tentatively TRBD1 or TRBD2 (5 bases each). The CDR3 has 15 amino acids. Trimming stripped 5 bases from V and 3 bases from J, with 13 bases between. The germline gives CDR1 LGHDT, CDR2 YNNKEL (reference sequence). In DNA, the CDR3 is TGTGCCAGCAGCGAAACCGGGACCGACACCGGGGAGCTGTTTTTT. This encodes CASSETGTDTGELFF. Combining the CDR3 with reference TRBV3-1 and TRBJ2-2 gives the whole variable domain DTAVSQTPKYLVTQMGNDKSIKCEQNLGHDTMYWYKQDSKKFLKIMFSYNNKELIINETVPNRFSPKSPDKAHLNLHINSLELGDSAVYFCASSETGTDTGELFFGEGSRLTVL.